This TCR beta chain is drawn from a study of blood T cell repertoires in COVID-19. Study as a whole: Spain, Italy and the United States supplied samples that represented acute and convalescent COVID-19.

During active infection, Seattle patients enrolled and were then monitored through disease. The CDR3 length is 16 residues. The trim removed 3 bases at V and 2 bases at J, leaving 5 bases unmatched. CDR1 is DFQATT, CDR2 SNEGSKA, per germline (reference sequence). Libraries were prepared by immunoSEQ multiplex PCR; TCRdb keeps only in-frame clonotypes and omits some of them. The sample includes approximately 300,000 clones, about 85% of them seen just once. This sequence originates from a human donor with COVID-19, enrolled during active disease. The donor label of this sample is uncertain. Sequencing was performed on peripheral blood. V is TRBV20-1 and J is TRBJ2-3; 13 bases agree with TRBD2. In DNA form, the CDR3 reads TGCAGTGCTAGTCAAGGACTAGCGGGAGCCACAGATACGCAGTATTTT. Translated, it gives CSASQGLAGATDTQYF.